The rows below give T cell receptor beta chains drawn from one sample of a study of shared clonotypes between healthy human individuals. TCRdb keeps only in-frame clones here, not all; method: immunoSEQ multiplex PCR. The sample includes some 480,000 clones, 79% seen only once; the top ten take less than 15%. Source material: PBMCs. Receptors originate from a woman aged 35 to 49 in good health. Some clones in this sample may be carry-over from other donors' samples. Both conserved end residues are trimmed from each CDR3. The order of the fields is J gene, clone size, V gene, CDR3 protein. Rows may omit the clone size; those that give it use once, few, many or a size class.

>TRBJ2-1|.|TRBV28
ASSLGTSGRNEQF
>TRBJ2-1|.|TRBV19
ASSGGLADTYNEQF
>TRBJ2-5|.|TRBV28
ASIHIGREETQY
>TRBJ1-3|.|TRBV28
ASSLEGRPIY
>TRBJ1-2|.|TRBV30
AWSPTGADGYT
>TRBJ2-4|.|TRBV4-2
ASSQGFFDHIQY
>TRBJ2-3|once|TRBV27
ASSLSPFAGSTDTQY
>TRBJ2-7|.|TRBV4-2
ASSQGTSGSDEQY
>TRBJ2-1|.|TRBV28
ASSLPGTGWNEQF
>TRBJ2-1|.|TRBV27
ASRDRNNNEQF